This T cell receptor beta chain is from a study of regulatory T cells in long-lasting Graves disease. Study at large: Antithyroid drugs had been given to newly diagnosed Graves' patients for under 3 months. Overall study findings and caveats: Among samples with persistent disease, TRBV28, TRBJ1-2 and TRBJ2-5 were favored.

Many counts were recorded for this clonotype. The antigen is unknown. Per germline, CDR1 DFQATT and CDR2 SNEGSKA (reference sequence). This CDR3 is 15 amino acids long. V was clipped by 0 bases and J by 4 bases, with 15 bases between them. Time point: newly diagnosed GD, antithyroid drugs for less than 3 months. After RNA was extracted from PBMCs, the TCR library was made from it. CDR3-region Arm-PCR and iRepertoire HTBI primers produced the TCR beta libraries. From the multiplex PCR reads, TCRdb called clonotypes with MiXCR, one entry per CDR3 protein. The data show over 400,000 distinct CDR3 sequences, with approximately 14% seen just once and around a sixth held by the top ten. These records were also assigned to another study, of T cells in Graves' hyperthyroidism and ophthalmopathy.

The source was peripheral blood mononuclear cells (PBMCs), collected at new diagnosis, from a patient treated with antithyroid drugs. This TCR came from a woman aged 45 to 65 with Graves disease. This chain uses TRBV20-1 with TRBJ1-1, with a weak D call TRBD1 (5 bases). CDR3 DNA sequence: TGCAGTGCTAGAGAGGACACGGGGGTGTCCACTGAAGCTTTCTTT. It codes for CSAREDTGVSTEAFF.